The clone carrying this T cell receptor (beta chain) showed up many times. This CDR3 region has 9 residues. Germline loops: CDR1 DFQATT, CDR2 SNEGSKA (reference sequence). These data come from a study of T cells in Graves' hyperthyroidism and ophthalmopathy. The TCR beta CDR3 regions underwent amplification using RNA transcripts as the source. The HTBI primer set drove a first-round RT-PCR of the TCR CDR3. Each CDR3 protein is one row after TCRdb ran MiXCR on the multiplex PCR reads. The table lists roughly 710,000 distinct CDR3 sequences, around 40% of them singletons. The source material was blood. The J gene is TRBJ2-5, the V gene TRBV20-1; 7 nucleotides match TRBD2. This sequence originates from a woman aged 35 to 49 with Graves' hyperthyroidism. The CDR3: CSGGETQYF. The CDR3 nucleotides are TGCAGCGGGGGGGAGACCCAGTACTTC.